The 13 T cell receptor beta chains reported below all come from one sample, sequenced in a study of cytomegalovirus exposure and HLA in healthy donors (dated by TCRdb to 2016 to 2017). Libraries were prepared through the immunoSEQ multiplex PCR assay. A mixture of 60 forward primers for TCR Vbeta segments and 13 reverse primers for TCR Jbeta segments was used in the multiplex PCR. In its TCRdb copy, this immuneACCESS table keeps in-frame sequences only and misses some clones. Where compared with another copy, unresolved V genes explain less than half of these, and the others have no known cause. The sample records just under 45,000 clones, 45% to 60% of which are singletons. About 6.3% of the sample comes from the top ten. Sequencing was carried out using PBMCs. The source is a man in his 60s in good health and CMV-seronegative.

The genes are TRBV30 and TRBJ1-1; 9 positions agree with TRBD1. CDR3 size: 13 residues. Germline-derived CDR1 and CDR2 are GTSNPN and SVGIG (reference sequence). The V and J ends lost 3 bases and 6 bases, in that order; junction bases with no gene match: 5. CDR3 amino acids: CAWRGQGIAEAFF. In nucleotides, the CDR3 is TGTGCCTGGAGGGGACAGGGTATAGCTGAAGCTTTCTTT.

This clone has just a few counts. The chain recombines TRBV6-1 with TRBJ1-4; D is possibly TRBD1 (6 bases). Germline CDR1 reads MNHNS; CDR2 reads SASEGT. The CDR3 contains 15 residues. Trimming pared 7 bases from V and 0 bases from J, leaving 12 bases between. As DNA, the CDR3 is TGTGCCAGCATAACAGGGCCTGCAACTAATGAAAAACTGTTTTTT. This translates into CASITGPATNEKLFF.

J is TRBJ2-3 and V is TRBV5-1; weak D call: TRBD1 (5 bases). Trimming left V 4 bases short and J 1 base short, with 19 bases between. The CDR3 is 17 amino acids. The V gene's germline CDR1 is SGHRS and CDR2 YFSETQ. The CDR3 region is CASSLTRQSTRTDTQYF. As DNA, the CDR3 is TGCGCCAGCAGCCTTACGAGACAGTCTACCCGCACAGATACGCAGTATTTT.

This clone was detected only a few times. The CDR3 DNA follows: TGTGCCAGCTCACCACGACAAGGGACAGGGGTCAACGAGCAGTACTTC. Its protein is CASSPRQGTGVNEQYF. The rearrangement links TRBV18 to TRBJ2-7; TRBD1 matches at 10 bases. After removal of 1 base from V and 5 bases from J, the junction contained 8 bases not matched to a gene. The CDR3 loop spans 16 amino acids. Germline assignment: CDR1 KGHSH and CDR2 LQKENI.

This clone was counted a few times. The V gene is TRBV7-6, the J gene TRBJ2-1; the D is unclear. The V gene lost 8 bases and the J gene lost 2 bases, with 7 bases spanning the gap. The V gene's germline CDR1 is SGHVS and CDR2 FNYEAQ. The CDR3 is 12 residues long. CDR3 in amino acids: CASGPTYNEQFF. CDR3 in DNA: TGTGCCAGCGGGCCCACCTACAATGAGCAGTTCTTC.

The chain links TRBV5-4 to TRBJ2-5; 13 bases map to TRBD2. CDR1 and CDR2 (germline): SGHNT, YYREEE (reference sequence). The CDR3 contains 17 residues. V lost 3 bases and J lost 7; bases outside the gene matches: 12. This CDR3 is CASSSELAGGPRGTQYF. DNA of the CDR3: TGTGCCAGCAGCTCGGAACTAGCGGGAGGGCCCCGGGGGACCCAGTACTTC. Drawing the rest from reference TRBV5-4 and TRBJ2-5, the complete variable domain is ETGVTQSPTHLIKTRGQQVTLRCSSQSGHNTVSWYQQALGQGPQFIFQYYREEENGRGNFPPRFSGLQFPNYSSELNVNALELDDSALYLCASSSELAGGPRGTQYFGPGTRLLVL.

The count of this clone is one. The rearrangement joins TRBV28 to TRBJ1-2, with D maybe TRBD1 (6 bases). Germline V gene lookup returns CDR1 MDHEN and CDR2 SYDVKM. V was trimmed by 7 bases and J by 3 bases, leaving 9 bases between them. This CDR3 contains 12 residues. CDR3 protein: CASTQGYYGYTF. Here the CDR3 DNA reads TGTGCCAGCACTCAGGGGTACTATGGCTACACCTTC.

This chain's CDR3 is CSVGGDGPRYEQYF. The CDR3 DNA is TGCAGCGTTGGGGGGGACGGCCCCAGATACGAGCAGTACTTC. The chain couples TRBV29-1 to TRBJ2-7; possibly TRBD2 for D (6 bases). CDR3 length: 14 amino acids. Per germline, CDR1 SQVTM and CDR2 ANQGSEA. Trimming shortened V by 4 bases and J by 4 bases, and 17 bases separated the two germline ends.

The J gene is TRBJ1-1, the V gene TRBV15, with D maybe TRBD1 (5 bases). Germline V gene lookup returns CDR1 LNHNV and CDR2 YYDKDF (reference sequence). The CDR3 covers 14 residues. Trimming left V 3 bases short and J 7 bases short, with 15 bases between. The CDR3 is CATSRGQGSGEAFF. The DNA of the CDR3 is TGTGCCACCAGCAGGGGCCAGGGTTCAGGTGAAGCTTTCTTT.

This sequence joins TRBV15 and TRBJ2-3; tentative D call: TRBD1 (5 bases). V was pared by 0 bases and J by 2 bases, with 9 bases between. This CDR3 is 15 amino acids long. Germline CDR1 reads LNHNV; CDR2 reads YYDKDF (reference sequence). CDR3 nucleotide sequence: TGTGCCACCAGCAGAGACAGGGTGGACACAGATACGCAGTATTTT. Translating it yields CATSRDRVDTDTQYF.

This clone appeared a few times. The CDR3 sequence is CASSLRGREDTQYF. The CDR3 DNA follows: TGTGCCAGCAGCCTGCGGGGAAGGGAGGATACGCAGTATTTT. V and J are TRBV7-3 and TRBJ2-3, with TRBD2 as a possible D gene (6 bases). This CDR3 comprises 14 residues. Germline CDR1 and CDR2: SGHTA and FQGTGA. V was cut by 5 bases and J by 6 bases, with 15 bases left in between. Full variable domain (remainder filled in from reference TRBV7-3 and TRBJ2-3): GAGVSQTPSNKVTEKGKYVELRCDPISGHTALYWYRQSLGQGPEFLIYFQGTGAADDSGLPNDRFFAVRPEGSVSTLKIQRTERGDSAVYLCASSLRGREDTQYFGPGTRLTVL.

This clone was counted a single time. This CDR3 reads CASSRLPASADEQYF. In DNA, the CDR3 is TGTGCCAGCAGCCGATTACCGGCTAGCGCGGACGAGCAGTACTTC. The chain couples TRBV7-2 to TRBJ2-7; weak D call: TRBD2 (6 bases). Germline CDR1 SGHTA, CDR2 FQGNSA. The CDR3 is 15 residues long. V was trimmed by 5 bases and J by 5 bases, leaving 19 bases between them.

This chain links TRBV4-3 with TRBJ2-1; maybe TRBD2 (6 bases). Trimming removed 0 bases at V and 6 bases at J, with 9 bases between. Germline-derived CDR1 and CDR2 are LGHNA and YSLEER. The CDR3 consists of 14 residues. The CDR3 nucleotides are TGCGCCAGCAGCCAAGAAGGCGGGACCAATGAGCAGTTCTTC. Translating gives CASSQEGGTNEQFF.